Sequencing of this T cell receptor beta chain was carried out in a study of T cells after yellow fever vaccination. Study observations and caveats: The CD4 compartment and the CD8 compartment contained a small share of clonotypes in common. Re-detected after boosting: most primary clones, more than 95% of CD4 and over 80% of CD8. Repertoires sorted by FACS could include abundant clonotypes that are contaminants from the bulk population.

On this clonotype itself: As yet, its antigen is unknown.

A single record per CDR3 protein comes from TCRdb applying MiXCR to the 5' RACE reads. The sample holds a few hundred thousand distinct CDR3 sequences, roughly 8% seen once. CDR1 MNHEY and CDR2 SMNVEV come from the germline V gene (reference sequence). Trimming left V 6 bases short and J 1 base short, with 12 bases between. This CDR3 has 14 residues. The receptor's source is a man in his late teens or twenties who received the YFV17D yellow fever vaccine. The sequencing used PBMCs, collected 35 to 50 days after the first yellow fever vaccination. The chain combines TRBV27 with TRBJ1-1; D gene unclear. CDR3 loop: CASRVPGTNTEAFF. DNA for the CDR3: TGTGCCAGCAGAGTGCCAGGAACGAACACTGAAGCTTTCTTT.